This T cell receptor beta chain was sequenced in a study of OX40 agonist ivuxolimab in advanced cancers. On the study more broadly: Hepatocellular carcinoma, melanoma, renal cell or head and neck cancer occurred in dose-escalation patients. Partial responses were seen in three patients, one with hepatocellular carcinoma and two with cutaneous melanoma.

Findings of the study overall: Clonal expansion in partial responders at 0.1-3.0 mg/kg ranked among the lowest. Dose levels from 0.1 to 3.0 mg/kg saw CD4+ and CD8+ blood T cells expand clonally by week 6.

This CDR3 has 15 residues. From germline, CDR1 is SNHLY and CDR2 FYNNEI. V lost 5 bases and J 0 bases, leaving 11 bases between the germline ends. With regard to this clone: As yet, its antigen is unknown.

Measured with immunoSEQ multiplex PCR; TCRdb has only the in-frame clones, and not every one. The sample holds tens of thousands of clones, around 86% seen once. This chain connects TRBV2 to TRBJ1-5, with a possible D match to TRBD1 (6 bases). This sequence was found in an adult with an advanced solid tumor such as melanoma, head and neck, liver or kidney cancer. Here the sequenced sample was CD4+ or CD8+ T cells sorted from blood, taken in a trial of the OX40 agonist ivuxolimab. The CDR3 region is CASSSRGYSNQPQHF. The CDR3 DNA reads TGTGCCAGCAGTAGCAGGGGTTATAGCAATCAGCCCCAGCATTTT.